The entry below gives a single TCR beta chain sequence along with its context. The antigen is unknown. Assay: immunoSEQ multiplex PCR; the TCRdb copy retains only in-frame clones and omits some. The sample contains approximately 84,000 clones, 83% of which appear only once. The data were obtained in a study of PD-1 blockade in classical Hodgkin lymphoma. Background on the study: Administration of nivolumab to patients was at 3 mg/kg intravenously every 2 weeks.

Time point: cycle 4 day 1 (C4D1), after less than 7 weeks of nivolumab. Autologous stem cell transplantation was followed by relapse in every patient, and brentuximab vedotin exposure varied. The CDR3 sequence is 16 residues long. V shed 5 bases and J 5 bases; nucleotides not matched to a gene: 9. Germline CDR1 is MNHEY and CDR2 is SMNVEV (reference sequence). General observations from the study: Sources of repertoire differences remain undefined, possibly disease activity or prior therapy. TCR diversity at baseline was reported to be reduced in newly diagnosed patients relative to healthy donors. CD4+ TCR diversity, unlike CD8+, climbed significantly by C4D1.

Specimen: peripheral blood mononuclear cells (PBMCs), collected before the fourth cycle of nivolumab. The rearrangement links TRBV27 to TRBJ2-3, with 11 bases fitting TRBD2. The receptor's source is a human donor with classical Hodgkin lymphoma. CDR3 loop: CASSTLAGGRRDTQYF. CDR3 DNA sequence: TGTGCCAGCAGTACCCTAGCGGGAGGACGAAGAGATACGCAGTATTTT.